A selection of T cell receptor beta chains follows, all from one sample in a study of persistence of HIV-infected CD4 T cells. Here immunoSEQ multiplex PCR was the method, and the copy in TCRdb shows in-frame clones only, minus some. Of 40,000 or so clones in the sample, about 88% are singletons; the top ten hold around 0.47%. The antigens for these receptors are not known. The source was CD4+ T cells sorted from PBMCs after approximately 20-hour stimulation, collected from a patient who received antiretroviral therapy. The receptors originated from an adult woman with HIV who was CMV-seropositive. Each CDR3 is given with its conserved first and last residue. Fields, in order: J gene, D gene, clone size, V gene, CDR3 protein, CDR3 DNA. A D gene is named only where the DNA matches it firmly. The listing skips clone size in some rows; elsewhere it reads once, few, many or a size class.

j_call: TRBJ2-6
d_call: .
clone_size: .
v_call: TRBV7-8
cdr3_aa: CASSLGSLTAPGANVLTF
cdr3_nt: TGTGCCAGCAGCTTAGGGTCTTTAACTGCCCCTGGGGCCAACGTCCTGACTTTC

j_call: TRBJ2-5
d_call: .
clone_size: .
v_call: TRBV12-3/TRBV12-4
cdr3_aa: CASSSPAETQYF
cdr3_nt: TGTGCCAGCAGTTCCCCGGCCGAGACCCAGTACTTC

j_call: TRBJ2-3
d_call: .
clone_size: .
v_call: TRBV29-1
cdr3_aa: CSAPEGAGADTQYF
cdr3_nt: TGCAGCGCTCCGGAGGGGGCCGGGGCAGATACGCAGTATTTT

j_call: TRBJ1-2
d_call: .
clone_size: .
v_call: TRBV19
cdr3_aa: CASSAAGEIYGYTF
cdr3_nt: TGTGCCAGTAGTGCAGCAGGGGAGATCTATGGCTACACCTTC

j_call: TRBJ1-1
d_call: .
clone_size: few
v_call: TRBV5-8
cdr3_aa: CASSFSWNTEAFF
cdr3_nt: TGTGCCAGCAGCTTTTCATGGAACACTGAAGCTTTCTTT

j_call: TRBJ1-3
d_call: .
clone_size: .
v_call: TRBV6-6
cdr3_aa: CASSPRARGLSGNTIYF
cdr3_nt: TGTGCCAGCAGTCCCCGGGCGCGGGGGCTCTCTGGAAACACCATATATTTT

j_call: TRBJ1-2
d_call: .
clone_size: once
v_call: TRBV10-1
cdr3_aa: CASRSGYGYTF
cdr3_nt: TGCGCCAGCAGATCAGGATATGGCTACACCTTC

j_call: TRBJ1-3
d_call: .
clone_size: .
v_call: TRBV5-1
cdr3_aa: CASSLSGGSGNTIYF
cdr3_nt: TGCGCCAGCAGCTTGTCAGGTGGTTCTGGAAACACCATATATTTT

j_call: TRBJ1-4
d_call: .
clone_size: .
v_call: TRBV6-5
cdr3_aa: CASSKTQGPNEKLFF
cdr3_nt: TGTGCCAGCAGTAAAACACAGGGACCTAATGAAAAACTGTTTTTT

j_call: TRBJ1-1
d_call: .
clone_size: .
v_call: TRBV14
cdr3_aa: CASSQITEAFF
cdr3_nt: TGTGCCAGCAGCCAAATCACTGAAGCTTTCTTT

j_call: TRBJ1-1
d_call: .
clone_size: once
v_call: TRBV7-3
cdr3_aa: CASSMKGTLNTEAFF
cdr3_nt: TGTGCCAGCAGCATGAAAGGGACACTGAACACTGAAGCTTTCTTT

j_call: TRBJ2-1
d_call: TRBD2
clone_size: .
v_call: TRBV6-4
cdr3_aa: CASSRTSGGVAYNEQFF
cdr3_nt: TGTGCCAGCAGTCGGACTAGCGGGGGGGTAGCCTACAATGAGCAGTTCTTC

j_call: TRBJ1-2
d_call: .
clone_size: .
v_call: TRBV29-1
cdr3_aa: CSVVWQIVNYGYTF
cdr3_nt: TGCAGCGTTGTTTGGCAGATCGTAAACTATGGCTACACCTTC

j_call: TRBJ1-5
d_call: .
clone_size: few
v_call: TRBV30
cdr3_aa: CAWGVGDSNQPQHF
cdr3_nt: TGTGCCTGGGGGGTCGGGGACAGCAATCAGCCCCAGCATTTT

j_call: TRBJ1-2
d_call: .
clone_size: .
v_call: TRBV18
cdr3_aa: CASSPIEGVNYGYTF
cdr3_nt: TGTGCCAGCTCACCAATCGAGGGCGTTAACTATGGCTACACCTTC

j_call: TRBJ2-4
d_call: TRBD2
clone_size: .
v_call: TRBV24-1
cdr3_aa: CAAGARQAGGEIPQNIQYF
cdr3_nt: TGTGCCGCCGGAGCGAGGCAAGCGGGGGGTGAAATTCCCCAAAACATTCAGTACTTC

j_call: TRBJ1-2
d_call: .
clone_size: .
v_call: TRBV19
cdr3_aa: CASSMKPGPSASGYTF
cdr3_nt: TGTGCCAGTAGTATGAAGCCCGGACCTTCTGCCTCTGGCTACACCTTC

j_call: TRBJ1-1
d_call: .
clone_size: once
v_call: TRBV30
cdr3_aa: CAWSVGGGWTEAFF
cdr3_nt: TGTGCCTGGAGTGTCGGTGGGGGTTGGACTGAAGCTTTCTTT

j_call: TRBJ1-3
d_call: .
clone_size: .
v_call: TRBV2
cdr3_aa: CASSPDSASGNTIYF
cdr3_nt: TGTGCCAGCAGTCCGGACAGCGCCTCTGGAAACACCATATATTTT

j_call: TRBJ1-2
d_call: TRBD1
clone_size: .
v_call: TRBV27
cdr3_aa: CASSPLGQLYGYTF
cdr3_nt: TGTGCCAGCAGTCCCCTGGGACAGCTATATGGCTACACCTTC

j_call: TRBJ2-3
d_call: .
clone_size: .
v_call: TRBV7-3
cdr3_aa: CASSLTPVSTDTQYF
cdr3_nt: TGTGCCAGCAGCTTAACCCCCGTTAGCACAGATACGCAGTATTTT

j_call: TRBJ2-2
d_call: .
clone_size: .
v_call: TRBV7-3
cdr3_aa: CASSLSTTANTGELFF
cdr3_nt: TGTGCCAGCAGCTTATCTACTACTGCTAACACCGGGGAGCTGTTTTTT

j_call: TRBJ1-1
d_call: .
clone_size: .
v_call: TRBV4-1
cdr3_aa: CASSQLAGRTTEAFF
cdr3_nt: TGCGCCAGCAGCCAACTAGCAGGACGAACAACTGAAGCTTTCTTT

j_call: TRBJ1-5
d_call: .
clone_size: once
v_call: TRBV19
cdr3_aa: CASSYSGYNQPQHF
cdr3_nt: TGTGCCAGTAGCTATAGCGGGTACAATCAGCCCCAGCATTTT

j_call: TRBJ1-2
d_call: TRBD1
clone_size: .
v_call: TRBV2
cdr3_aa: CASSYPGQGPYGYTF
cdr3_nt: TGTGCCAGCAGTTACCCGGGACAGGGCCCCTATGGCTACACCTTC

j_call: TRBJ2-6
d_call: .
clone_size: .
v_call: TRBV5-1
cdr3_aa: CASSLVSGASGANVLTF
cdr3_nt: TGCGCCAGCAGCTTGGTTTCTGGGGCTTCTGGGGCCAACGTCCTGACTTTC

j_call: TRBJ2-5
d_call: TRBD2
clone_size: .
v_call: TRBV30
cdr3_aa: CAWTITRGGRETQYF
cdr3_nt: TGTGCCTGGACCATTACCCGGGGGGGCAGGGAGACCCAGTACTTC

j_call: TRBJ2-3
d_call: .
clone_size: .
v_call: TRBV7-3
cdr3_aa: CASSPGSRADTQYF
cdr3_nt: TGTGCCAGCAGTCCCGGGAGTAGAGCAGATACGCAGTATTTT

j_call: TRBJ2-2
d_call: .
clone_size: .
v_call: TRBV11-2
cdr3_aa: CASSLQGGTGELFF
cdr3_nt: TGTGCCAGCAGCTTACAGGGCGGCACCGGGGAGCTGTTTTTT

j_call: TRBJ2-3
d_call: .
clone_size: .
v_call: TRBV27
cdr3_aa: CATQTTGRNTDTQYF
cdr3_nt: TGTGCCACCCAGACCACAGGGAGAAACACAGATACGCAGTATTTT

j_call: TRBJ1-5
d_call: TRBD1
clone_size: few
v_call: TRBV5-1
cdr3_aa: CASSAGTGGIQPQHF
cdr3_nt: TGCGCCAGCAGCGCCGGGACAGGGGGCATTCAGCCCCAGCATTTT

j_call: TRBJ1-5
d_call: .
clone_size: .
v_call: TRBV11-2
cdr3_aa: CASSKGVNQPQHF
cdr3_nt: TGTGCCAGCAGCAAAGGGGTGAATCAGCCCCAGCATTTT

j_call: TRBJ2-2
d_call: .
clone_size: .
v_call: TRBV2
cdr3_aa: CASSEGGGELFF
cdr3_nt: TGTGCCAGCAGTGAAGGAGGCGGGGAGCTGTTTTTT

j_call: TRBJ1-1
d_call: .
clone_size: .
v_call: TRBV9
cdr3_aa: CASSARVDTEAFF
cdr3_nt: TGTGCCAGCAGCGCGCGTGTGGACACTGAAGCTTTCTTT

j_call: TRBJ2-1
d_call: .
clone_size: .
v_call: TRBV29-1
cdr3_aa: CSVDRDGLYNEQFF
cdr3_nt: TGCAGCGTTGACAGGGATGGTCTCTACAATGAGCAGTTCTTC

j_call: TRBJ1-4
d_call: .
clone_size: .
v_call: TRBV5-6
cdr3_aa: CASSSPGGSEKLFF
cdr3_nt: TGTGCCAGCAGCTCCCCAGGTGGGAGTGAAAAACTGTTTTTT

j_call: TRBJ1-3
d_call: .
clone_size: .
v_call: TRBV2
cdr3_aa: CASSVDRSSGNTIYF
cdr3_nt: TGTGCCAGCAGTGTTGACCGAAGCTCTGGAAACACCATATATTTT

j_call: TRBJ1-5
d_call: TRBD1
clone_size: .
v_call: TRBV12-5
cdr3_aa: CASGLVLGQGGNQPQHF
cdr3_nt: TGTGCTAGTGGTTTGGTACTGGGACAGGGTGGCAATCAGCCCCAGCATTTT

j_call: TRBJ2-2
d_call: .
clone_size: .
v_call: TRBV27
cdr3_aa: CASKRADTGELFF
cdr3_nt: TGTGCCAGCAAGCGAGCGGACACCGGGGAGCTGTTTTTT

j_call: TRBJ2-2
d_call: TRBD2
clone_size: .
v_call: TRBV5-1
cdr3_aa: CASSPGTSPGELFF
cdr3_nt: TGCGCCAGCAGCCCCGGGACTAGTCCCGGGGAGCTGTTTTTT

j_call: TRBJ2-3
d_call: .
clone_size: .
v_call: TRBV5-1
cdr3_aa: CASSSLTDTQYF
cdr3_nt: TGCGCCAGCAGCTCCCTCACAGATACGCAGTATTTT

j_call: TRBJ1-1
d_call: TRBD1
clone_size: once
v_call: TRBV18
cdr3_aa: CASSQTGDAQKAFF
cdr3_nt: TGTGCCAGCTCACAAACAGGGGACGCTCAGAAAGCTTTCTTT